This T cell receptor beta chain was found in a study of blood T cell repertoires in COVID-19. Across the whole study: The analysed material was cDNA or gDNA that came from T cells, B-cell-depleted T cells, or PBMCs.

TCRdb keeps only in-frame clones here, not all; method: immunoSEQ multiplex PCR. The sample has 350,000 to 550,000 clones; about 89% are singletons. CDR3 length equals 15 residues. V was pared by 6 bases and J by 0 bases, with 7 bases of the junction left unmatched. Germline CDR1 is SEHNR and CDR2 is FQNEAQ (reference sequence). This chain connects TRBV7-9 to TRBJ1-1; 7 bases line up with TRBD1. The sequenced sample consisted of peripheral blood. This receptor was obtained from a woman aged 30 to 39 with acute or convalescent COVID-19. CDR3 in amino acids: CASSSGGRMNTEAFF. CDR3 in DNA: TGTGCCAGCAGTTCAGGGGGAAGGATGAACACTGAAGCTTTCTTT.